The 22 T cell receptor beta chains listed next were all sequenced from one sample in a study of CD8 T cells in Susac syndrome. The RNA input was roughly 0.45 to 1 ug, and it was reverse transcribed with random hexamers. MiXCR, applied by TCRdb to the immunoSEQ multiplex PCR reads, yields one record per CDR3 protein. The sample has approximately 130,000 distinct CDR3 sequences; roughly 89% are singletons. Specimen: CD8+ T cells from PBMCs. The receptors originated from a human donor with multiple sclerosis.

The rearrangement uses TRBV3-1 and TRBJ2-1; D remains ambiguous. The CDR3 has 16 amino acids. V lost 0 bases to trimming and J lost 0 bases, with 9 bases between them. CDR1 LGHDT and CDR2 YNNKEL come from the germline V gene (reference sequence). The CDR3 is CASSQESSSSYNEQFF. The CDR3 DNA follows: TGTGCCAGCAGCCAAGAGAGCTCGAGCTCCTACAATGAGCAGTTCTTC.

The V call is TRBV7-9, the J call TRBJ2-7, with TRBD1 matching 7 bases. The germline CDR1 and CDR2 sequences are SEHNR and FQNEAQ (reference sequence). The CDR3 is 17 residues long. V shed 3 bases, J shed 5 bases, and the junction held 16 bases outside the gene matches. CDR3 DNA: TGTGCCAGCAGCTTCCCTCGGACAGGTACGGGCTGGAACGAGCAGTACTTC. Its protein product is CASSFPRTGTGWNEQYF.

This sequence joins TRBV5-1 and TRBJ2-5; tentative D call: TRBD2 (6 bases). Germline V CDR1 and CDR2: SGHRS, YFSETQ. The CDR3 runs to 14 residues. The ends were cut back, 1 base at V and 1 base at J, with 8 bases in the middle. The CDR3 DNA reads as TGCGCCAGCAGCTTGCTCGGGGGCCAAGAGACCCAGTACTTC. As protein: CASSLLGGQETQYF.

The V gene is TRBV12-3 or TRBV12-4, the J gene TRBJ1-1, with D unresolved. Deletions cut 5 bases from V and 6 bases from J, with 7 bases between. The CDR3 covers 11 residues. This chain's CDR3 is CASSASSEAFF. The DNA of the CDR3 is TGTGCCAGCAGTGCGAGTTCTGAAGCTTTCTTT.

V gene TRBV7-7 combines with J gene TRBJ2-1; 10 positions agree with TRBD2. Germline CDR1 and CDR2: SSHAT and FNYEAQ (reference sequence). The J segment lost 8 bases and the V segment lost 5 bases, leaving 9 bases of the junction unmatched. This CDR3 is 15 amino acids long. CDR3 amino acids: CASSPSTSGWDEQFF. CDR3 in DNA: TGTGCCAGCAGCCCCTCGACTAGCGGGTGGGATGAGCAGTTCTTC. The full variable domain, its missing parts supplied by reference TRBV7-7 and TRBJ2-1, is GAGVSQSPRYKVTKRGQDVTLRCDPISSHATLYWYQQALGQGPEFLTYFNYEAQPDKSGLPSDRFSAERPEGSISTLTIQRTEQRDSAMYRCASSPSTSGWDEQFFGPGTRLTVL.

The gene calls are TRBV10-3 and TRBJ1-1; D not certain. Germline values: CDR1 ENHRY, CDR2 SYGVKD. The CDR3 has 15 residues. Deletions cut 2 bases from V and 0 bases from J, with 10 bases between. Written as DNA, the CDR3 is TGTGCCATCAGTGAGCCGAAAAACATGAACACTGAAGCTTTCTTT. Amino acids: CAISEPKNMNTEAFF.

The table lists this clonotype with a count of one. The rearrangement uses TRBV27 and TRBJ1-2, with 10 positions matching TRBD1. CDR3 length: 16 amino acids. The junction had 8 bases not matched to a gene; V was cut back by 4 bases and J by 3 bases. Germline-derived CDR1 and CDR2 are MNHEY and SMNVEV (reference sequence). This chain's CDR3 is CASSWGTGAAYYGYTF. The CDR3 DNA reads as TGTGCCAGCAGTTGGGGGACAGGGGCGGCCTACTATGGCTACACCTTC.

The J gene is TRBJ1-1, the V gene TRBV3-1, with D unclear. Germline-derived CDR1 and CDR2 are LGHDT and YNNKEL (reference sequence). The CDR3 covers 13 residues. V was clipped by 5 bases and J by 11 bases, with 18 bases between them. CDR3 amino acids: CASSAGDGPGAFF. CDR3 nucleotides: TGTGCCAGCAGCGCTGGTGACGGCCCTGGGGCTTTCTTT.

The gene calls are TRBV5-6 and TRBJ1-1; D is unclear. Germline V gene lookup returns CDR1 SGHDT and CDR2 YYEEEE. The CDR3 spans 13 residues. Trimming stripped 7 bases from V and 0 bases from J, with 10 bases between. CDR3 DNA: TGTGCCAGCGGAGAAGGGTTGAACACTGAAGCTTTCTTT. Protein: CASGEGLNTEAFF.

This chain links TRBV4-1 with TRBJ2-7; TRBD2 matches 9 bases. This CDR3 comprises 16 residues. V gave up 0 bases and J gave up 0 bases; unmatched junction bases: 3. From germline, CDR1 is MGHRA and CDR2 YSYEKL. The CDR3, as DNA: TGCGCCAGCAGCCAAGACAAGCGGGAGGACTCCTACGAGCAGTACTTC. Protein: CASSQDKREDSYEQYF.

This clonotype was counted a single time. The chain is built from TRBV28 and TRBJ2-7; TRBD1 aligns across 7 bases. CDR3 length equals 14 residues. CDR1 and CDR2 (germline): MDHEN, SYDVKM. Trimming at V came to 7 bases and at J to 4 bases, leaving 10 bases not matched to a gene. CDR3 sequence reads: CASTETGLKYEQYF. The CDR3 region has the DNA TGTGCCAGCACCGAGACAGGGCTAAAGTACGAGCAGTACTTC.

The chain links TRBV9 to TRBJ2-7; the match to TRBD2 covers 11 bases. The CDR3 runs 16 residues. Trimming cost V 5 bases and J 2 bases; bases outside gene matches: 9. Germline V gene data show CDR1 as SGDLS and CDR2 as YYNGEE. This chain's CDR3 is CASSQLAGAATYEQYF. CDR3 sequence (DNA): TGTGCCAGCAGTCAACTAGCGGGAGCCGCGACCTACGAGCAGTACTTC.

The chain carries TRBV6-5 and TRBJ2-7; tentatively, D is TRBD1 (6 bases). V was shortened by 5 bases and J by 9 bases, with 20 bases between the two germline ends. Germline CDR1 reads MNHEY; CDR2 reads SVGAGI. The CDR3 spans 14 residues. CDR3 in amino acids: CASSTPGQFNRQYF. CDR3 nucleotides: TGTGCCAGCAGTACCCCCGGACAGTTCAATAGGCAGTACTTC.

The DNA for the CDR3 is TGTGCCAGTAGTCGGGAGGCGGGAATCTCTTACGAGCAGTACTTC. Its protein is CASSREAGISYEQYF. The chain has TRBV19 and TRBJ2-7, with 7 bases fitting TRBD2. Trimming cost V 5 bases and J 4 bases; bases outside gene matches: 11. Germline CDR1 reads LNHDA; CDR2 reads SQIVND (reference sequence). The CDR3 is 15 residues long.

The rearrangement uses TRBV29-1 and TRBJ1-1; TRBD1 might be the D (5 bases). With 2 bases removed from V and 7 bases from J, the gap between germline ends came to 11 bases. The CDR3 covers 12 residues. Germline V gene lookup returns CDR1 SQVTM and CDR2 ANQGSEA. The CDR3 DNA is TGCAGCGTTGAATGGGACCTGGGTGAAGCTTTCTTT. Its protein is CSVEWDLGEAFF.

The chain recombines TRBV4-1 with TRBJ2-1; TRBD2 agrees at 7 bases. After removal of 3 bases from V and 2 bases from J, the junction contained 7 bases not matched to a gene. Germline assignment: CDR1 MGHRA and CDR2 YSYEKL. This CDR3 has 16 residues. Here the CDR3 DNA reads TGCGCCAGCAGCCAGGCCCAGCGGGACCCCTACAATGAGCAGTTCTTC. It codes for CASSQAQRDPYNEQFF.

The chain couples TRBV18 to TRBJ1-2, with D tentatively TRBD1 (5 bases). The CDR3 spans 15 residues. Germline CDR1 reads KGHSH; CDR2 reads LQKENI. Trimming left V 9 bases short and J 6 bases short, with 23 bases between. The DNA for the CDR3 is TGTGCCAGTTCCGAAGAGGGGCCCCAGGGAGATGGCTACACCTTC. This gives the protein CASSEEGPQGDGYTF.

This sequence joins TRBV30 and TRBJ1-1, with D uncertain. The CDR3 runs to 13 residues. The ends were cut back, 0 bases at V and 8 bases at J, with 13 bases in the middle. Germline-derived CDR1 and CDR2 are GTSNPN and SVGIG (reference sequence). The CDR3 protein is CAWSVGIGLEAFF. The DNA of the CDR3 is TGTGCCTGGAGTGTAGGGATTGGACTGGAAGCTTTCTTT.

The rearrangement joins TRBV4-3 to TRBJ1-4; D gene unclear. The CDR3 length is 15 residues. From germline, CDR1 is LGHNA and CDR2 YSLEER. Trimming shortened V by 0 bases and J by 6 bases, and 11 bases separated the two germline ends. The CDR3 DNA reads TGCGCCAGCAGCCAAGAAATCGTAGGGTATGAAAAACTGTTTTTT. Translated: CASSQEIVGYEKLFF.

The chain joins TRBV27 to TRBJ2-7; the D gene could be TRBD1 or TRBD2 (5 bases each). The CDR3 contains 16 residues. V lost 0 bases, J lost 0 bases, and 12 bases lay in between. The germline CDR1 and CDR2 sequences are MNHEY and SMNVEV (reference sequence). The CDR3 DNA is TGTGCCAGCAGTTTATCGTCGGGACCAATCTCCTACGAGCAGTACTTC. Its protein product is CASSLSSGPISYEQYF.

The genes are TRBV12-3 or TRBV12-4 and TRBJ2-1, with TRBD2 matching 7 bases. J gave up 2 bases and V 4 bases, and 5 bases lay outside the gene matches. This CDR3 is built from 15 residues. DNA of the CDR3: TGTGCCAGCAGTTCTCCGGGAGGCACCTACAATGAGCAGTTCTTC. It yields the protein CASSSPGGTYNEQFF.

CDR3 protein: CASSGVVAKNIQYF. The CDR3, as DNA: TGTGCCAGCAGTGGAGTAGTAGCCAAAAACATTCAGTACTTC. The chain employs TRBV2 and TRBJ2-4; D unclear. The V end was cut by 4 bases, the J end by 0 bases, with 7 bases between. Germline loops: CDR1 SNHLY, CDR2 FYNNEI. The CDR3 totals 14 residues.